This is a list of T cell receptor beta chains from one sample in a study of Tregs in tolerant kidney transplant recipients. Data came from immunoSEQ multiplex PCR; TCRdb stores just in-frame clones and leaves some out. Of more than 95,000 clones detected, around nine tenths appear once; the ten largest clones hold roughly 0.63%. The sample comprised CD4+ T cells from blood. The receptors stem from a human donor in good health. Each CDR3 is given with its conserved first and last residue. A D gene is named only where the DNA matches it firmly. Rows give clone size only sometimes, using once, few, many, or a class for an expanded clone.

clone_size | j_call | v_call | d_call | cdr3_nt | cdr3_aa
. | TRBJ1-5 | TRBV2 | . | TGTGCCAGCAGTGAATTCCAGGTGAATCAGCCCCAGCATTTT | CASSEFQVNQPQHF
. | TRBJ2-1 | TRBV11-2 | . | TGTGCCAGCAGCTTAGTCCCCCTCGATGTCAATGAGCAGTTCTTC | CASSLVPLDVNEQFF
once | TRBJ1-1 | TRBV5-1 | TRBD1 | TGCGCCAGCAGTGCCCGGACAGGTTTGAACGCTGAAGCTTTCTTT | CASSARTGLNAEAFF
. | TRBJ2-5 | TRBV6-5 | TRBD2 | TGTGCCAGCAGTTACTCGGGGGGGGAAGAGACCCAGTACTTC | CASSYSGGEETQYF
. | TRBJ2-7 | TRBV15 | TRBD2 | TGTGCCACCAGCAGAGGATCTAGCGGGGCGATCTACGAGCAGTACTTC | CATSRGSSGAIYEQYF
once | TRBJ2-7 | TRBV5-4 | . | TGTGCCAGCAGCCCCACTAGTCTCTCCTACGAGCAGTACTTC | CASSPTSLSYEQYF
. | TRBJ1-1 | TRBV21-1 | . | TGTGCCAGCAGCAAGCAACCCCCGAACACTGAAGCTTTCTTT | CASSKQPPNTEAFF
. | TRBJ2-1 | TRBV11-2 | . | TGTGCCAGCAGCCACGGGGGTTCCCTATACAATGAGCAGTTCTTC | CASSHGGSLYNEQFF
. | TRBJ2-3 | TRBV18 | . | TGTGCCAGCTCGGCCGGTTTGGATACGCAGTATTTT | CASSAGLDTQYF
. | TRBJ1-4 | TRBV30 | . | TGTGCCTGGAGTCAGGACATAACAACTAATGAAAAACTGTTTTTT | CAWSQDITTNEKLFF
once | TRBJ1-3 | TRBV12-5 | TRBD1 | TGTGCTAGTGGTCGACAGGGGGCGTTTGGAAACACCATATATTTT | CASGRQGAFGNTIYF
. | TRBJ2-7 | TRBV19 | TRBD2 | TGTGCCAGTAGTTTAAAACCCGGGACTAGCGAGCAGTACTTC | CASSLKPGTSEQYF
once | TRBJ1-2 | TRBV4-1 | . | TGCGCCAGCACCCGAGGGGCATCACGGGGCTACACCTTC | CASTRGASRGYTF
. | TRBJ1-3 | TRBV9 | TRBD1 | TGTGCCAGCAGCGTTAGACAGGGATTCCTCTCTGGAAACACCATATATTTT | CASSVRQGFLSGNTIYF
. | TRBJ1-2 | TRBV11-2 | . | TGTGCCAGCAGTAGGGGGAATAACTATGGCTACACCTTC | CASSRGNNYGYTF
. | TRBJ2-7 | TRBV10-3 | . | TGTGCCATCAGTGATTCGACAGGTCGGGCCTACGAGCAGTACTTC | CAISDSTGRAYEQYF
. | TRBJ1-2 | TRBV18 | TRBD1 | TGTGCCAGCTCATCCAAACAGGGGAACTATGGCTACACCTTC | CASSSKQGNYGYTF
few | TRBJ1-1 | TRBV4-1 | . | TGCGCCAGCAGGGGGCATCTGAAGAACACTGAAGCTTTCTTT | CASRGHLKNTEAFF
. | TRBJ2-5 | TRBV5-1 | . | TGCGCCAGCAGCTTGAATGGGGGGGAGACCCAGTACTTC | CASSLNGGETQYF
. | TRBJ2-2 | TRBV11-3 | . | TGTGCCAGCAGCTTAAAACGTTGGGGTTCGAACACCGGGGAGCTGTTTTTT | CASSLKRWGSNTGELFF
. | TRBJ1-6 | TRBV6-6 | . | TGTGCCGCAGCACATTTTAGCTCCTATAATTCACCCCTCCACTTT | CAAAHFSSYNSPLHF
. | TRBJ2-7 | TRBV5-5 | . | TGTGCCAGCAGCTCCAACCCGACAGCAACCTACGAGCAGTACTTC | CASSSNPTATYEQYF
. | TRBJ2-5 | TRBV6-1 | . | TGTGCCAGCATAGCCCATGGGGGGTTGGGAGAGACCCAGTACTTC | CASIAHGGLGETQYF
. | TRBJ2-7 | TRBV15 | . | TGTGCCACCAGCAGAGGGGACCCTTACTCCTACGAGCAGTACTTC | CATSRGDPYSYEQYF
. | TRBJ2-2 | TRBV19 | TRBD2 | TGTGCCAGTAGCACGCTAGCGGGGCGGGGCGGGGAGCTGTTTTTT | CASSTLAGRGGELFF
. | TRBJ1-2 | TRBV19 | TRBD1 | TGTGCCAGTAACCAGGGGGTGGAGAACTATGGCTACACCTTC | CASNQGVENYGYTF
. | TRBJ2-2 | TRBV13 | . | TGTGCCAGCAGCTTAGGCCGTTGGGGCGGCGGGGAGCTGTTTTTT | CASSLGRWGGGELFF
. | TRBJ2-7 | TRBV10-3 | . | TGTGCCATCAGTGAGAACAGGGAGGGAGATTACGAGCAGTACTTC | CAISENREGDYEQYF
. | TRBJ1-6 | TRBV19 | . | TGTGCCAGTAGACCGGGGGGCTCCTATAATTCACCCCTCCACTTT | CASRPGGSYNSPLHF
. | TRBJ1-5 | TRBV19 | TRBD1 | TGTGCCAGTAGACTCCCAGGGGGGAGTCAGCCCCAGCATTTT | CASRLPGGSQPQHF
. | TRBJ2-6 | TRBV19 | . | TGTGCCAGTACCACAGGTGCCGGGGCCAACGTCCTGACTTTC | CASTTGAGANVLTF
. | TRBJ2-7 | TRBV5-4 | . | TGTGCCAGCAGCTTGGGGTCCTCCCCCTACGAGCAGTACTTC | CASSLGSSPYEQYF
. | TRBJ1-3 | TRBV5-8 | . | TGTGCCAGCAGCTTTGGGGCTGGAAACACCATATATTTT | CASSFGAGNTIYF
once | TRBJ2-3 | TRBV29-1 | TRBD2 | TGCAGCGTTGAAGTGGTAGCGGGGGGTCCAGATACGCAGTATTTT | CSVEVVAGGPDTQYF
. | TRBJ2-1 | TRBV19 | . | TGTGCCAGTAGTATAAATGCCCAGCGGGCTTACAATGAGCAGTTCTTC | CASSINAQRAYNEQFF
. | TRBJ2-7 | TRBV9 | . | TGTGCCAGCAGCCCTTCCCCCCCGTCCCACGAGCAGTACTTC | CASSPSPPSHEQYF
. | TRBJ1-1 | TRBV6-1 | . | TGTGCCAGCAGTGAGCGGGAGGGGCTGACTGAAGCTTTCTTT | CASSEREGLTEAFF
. | TRBJ1-6 | TRBV4-1 | . | TGCGCCAGCAGCCAAGACGTCGGCAGATCCGGCTCCTATAATTCACCCCTCCACTTT | CASSQDVGRSGSYNSPLHF
. | TRBJ2-1 | TRBV18 | TRBD2 | TGTGCCAGCTCACTACCGGGACTAGCGGGAGTTCTGAATGAGCAGTTCTTC | CASSLPGLAGVLNEQFF
. | TRBJ2-7 | TRBV7-7 | . | TGTGCCAGCAGCCGGGTTCTCGGCTCCTACGAGCAGTACTTC | CASSRVLGSYEQYF